The 19 T cell receptor beta chains below come from one sample, sequenced in a study of blood T cell repertoires in COVID-19. Profiling relied on immunoSEQ multiplex PCR, and the TCRdb table lists in-frame clones only, not all of them. The table records about 260,000 clones, approximately 79% of them present only once. The specimen sequenced was PBMCs or T cells enriched from blood (not recorded which). Receptor source: a man aged 25-45 years with acute COVID-19.

This clone was observed a handful of times. The rearrangement uses TRBV28 and TRBJ2-7; 9 positions agree with TRBD1. CDR3 length equals 14 residues. Germline V gene lookup returns CDR1 MDHEN and CDR2 SYDVKM. With V trimmed by 5 bases and J by 4 bases, 6 bases remained unmatched. Written as DNA, the CDR3 is TGTGCCAGCAGTCACAGGGGGCAGTATTACGAGCAGTACGTC. It is translated as CASSHRGQYYEQYV.

This clone has a handful of counts. The chain links TRBV9 to TRBJ1-1; perhaps TRBD1 as D (6 bases). The germline gives CDR1 SGDLS, CDR2 YYNGEE. The CDR3 covers 14 residues. The ends were cut back, 5 bases at V and 3 bases at J, with 14 bases in the middle. This CDR3 reads CASRTGPGDTEAFF. The CDR3 DNA is TGTGCCAGCAGGACAGGTCCCGGAGACACTGAAGCTTTCTTT.

This clone was detected only once. The CDR3 region has the DNA TGTGCCAGCAGCGTCGACAGCAACACCGGGGAGCTGTTTTTT. Encoded protein: CASSVDSNTGELFF. The chain has TRBV9 and TRBJ2-2; D might be TRBD1 (5 bases). The V end lost 2 bases, the J end lost 2 bases, and 7 bases lay between the germline ends. The CDR3 spans 14 residues. The germline gives CDR1 SGDLS, CDR2 YYNGEE. Variable domain in full (rest from reference TRBV9 and TRBJ2-2): DSGVTQTPKHLITATGQRVTLRCSPRSGDLSVYWYQQSLDQGLQFLIQYYNGEERAKGNILERFSAQQFPDLHSELNLSSLELGDSALYFCASSVDSNTGELFFGEGSRLTVL.

This rearrangement joins TRBV28 to TRBJ1-2; 7 nucleotides match TRBD1. Germline V gene lookup returns CDR1 MDHEN and CDR2 SYDVKM. V shed 3 bases, J shed 10 bases, and the junction held 8 bases outside the gene matches. The CDR3 contains 13 residues. The CDR3 DNA follows: TGTGCCAGCAGTTTGCTGACAGGGCAATCCTACACCTTC. This codes for CASSLLTGQSYTF.

This chain connects TRBV19 to TRBJ1-1, with 8 bases aligning to TRBD1. Losses at the gene ends were 4 bases for V and 4 bases for J; bases not matched to a gene: 8. CDR1 is LNHDA, CDR2 SQIVND, per germline (reference sequence). The CDR3 contains 15 residues. The CDR3 bases are TGTGCCAGTAGTAACACAGGGGGTTGGGTCACTGAAGCTTTCTTT. This encodes CASSNTGGWVTEAFF.

In its sample, this clone was seen once. This chain uses TRBV3-1 (or the pseudogene TRBV3-2) with TRBJ1-5, with D maybe TRBD1 (6 bases). CDR1 LGHDT and CDR2 YNNKEL come from the germline V gene (reference sequence). CDR3 size: 15 residues. Trimming removed 1 base at V and 4 bases at J, with 11 bases between. The CDR3 loop reads CASSQAGGENQPQHF. Written as DNA, the CDR3 is TGTGCCAGCAGCCAAGCGGGGGGCGAGAATCAGCCCCAGCATTTT.

A few counts support this clone. Its ends do not fully match the called genes, so a read error is possible. The V and J genes are TRBV5-4 and TRBJ2-2; 8 nucleotides align to TRBD1. Germline-derived CDR1 and CDR2 are SGHNT and YYREEE (reference sequence). The CDR3 runs 16 residues. The CDR3 region is CASTLNRGSNTGELFF. CDR3 coding DNA: TGTGCCAGCACCTTGAACAGGGGGTCAAACACCGGGGAGCTGTTTTTT.

With respect to this clone: In the same sample, other DNA sequences code for this CDR3. This chain links TRBV3-1 (or the pseudogene TRBV3-2) with TRBJ1-1; no clear D. This CDR3 region has 12 residues. The ends were cut back, 3 bases at V and 8 bases at J, with 10 bases in the middle. CDR1 is LGHDT and CDR2 is YNNKEL in the germline V gene (reference sequence). DNA for the CDR3: TGTGCCAGCAGCCACCCACGCGGAGAAGCTTTCTTT. Translation gives CASSHPRGEAFF.

The rearrangement uses TRBV7-9 and TRBJ1-1; the D gene is possibly TRBD1 (5 bases). This CDR3 spans 13 amino acids. Germline-derived CDR1 and CDR2 are SEHNR and FQNEAQ (reference sequence). With 6 bases removed from V and 1 base from J, the gap between germline ends came to 9 bases. In nucleotides, the CDR3 is TGTGCCAGCAGGTTCACAGGGAACACTGAAGCTTTCTTT. Translated, it gives CASRFTGNTEAFF.

CDR3 in DNA: TGTGCCAGCGGACAGGGAAAAGCTTTCTTT. Translating it yields CASGQGKAFF. The chain uses TRBV6-5 and TRBJ1-1; the match to TRBD1 covers 8 bases. The germline gives CDR1 MNHEY, CDR2 SVGAGI. CDR3 length: 10 amino acids. J was trimmed by 9 bases and V by 8 bases; bases with no gene match: 2.

The V call is TRBV6-5, the J call TRBJ1-1; weak D call: TRBD1 (6 bases). The CDR3 covers 14 residues. V was shortened by 6 bases and J by 0 bases, with 11 bases between the two germline ends. Germline V gives CDR1 MNHEY, CDR2 SVGAGI. The CDR3 protein is CASRVGDMNTEAFF. The CDR3 bases are TGTGCCAGCAGGGTCGGGGACATGAACACTGAAGCTTTCTTT.

This chain connects TRBV6-2 or TRBV6-3 to TRBJ1-6; a possible D gene is TRBD1 (6 bases). This CDR3 is built from 14 residues. Trimming shortened V by 7 bases and J by 9 bases, and 16 bases separated the two germline ends. Germline V lookup: CDR1 MNHEY, CDR2 SVGEGT. The DNA of the CDR3 is TGTGCCAGCAACCCGGGACTAGGGGGTTCACCCCTCCACTTT. Translating it yields CASNPGLGGSPLHF.

The CDR3 DNA is TGCGCCAGCAGCCCCCAGGCAGGGGACTATGGCTACACCTTC. Protein product: CASSPQAGDYGYTF. The V and J genes are TRBV4-1 and TRBJ1-2; a possible D gene is TRBD1 (6 bases). Germline CDR1 MGHRA, CDR2 YSYEKL. V shed 4 bases and J shed 3 bases, with 12 bases lying between them. The CDR3 is made up of 14 amino acids.

The genes are TRBV7-9 and TRBJ2-5, with TRBD2 as a possible D gene (7 bases). CDR3 size: 13 residues. The V end was cut by 4 bases, the J end by 5 bases, with 11 bases between. Germline CDR1 SEHNR, CDR2 FQNEAQ (reference sequence). CDR3 in DNA: TGTGCCAGCAGCTCCAGGGGAGGGGAGACCCAGTACTTC. Translating gives CASSSRGGETQYF.

The chain joins TRBV7-9 to TRBJ1-3; no definite D call. The CDR3 consists of 16 residues. Trimming shortened V by 1 base and J by 0 bases, and 10 bases separated the two germline ends. CDR1 is SEHNR and CDR2 is FQNEAQ in the germline V gene (reference sequence). The CDR3 loop reads CASSLELRISGNTIYF. The CDR3 DNA sequence: TGTGCCAGCAGCTTAGAGCTGCGAATCTCTGGAAACACCATATATTTT.

This sequence joins TRBV19 and TRBJ1-1; D gene ambiguous. Trimming took off 6 bases at V and 7 bases at J, with 15 bases between the two ends. The germline gives CDR1 LNHDA, CDR2 SQIVND (reference sequence). CDR3 length: 13 residues. CDR3 sequence reads: CASREGGRNEAFF. The CDR3 region has the DNA TGTGCCAGTAGGGAGGGTGGGCGGAATGAAGCTTTCTTT.

This chain uses TRBV5-1 with TRBJ2-5; maybe TRBD1 (6 bases). The CDR3 loop spans 15 amino acids. CDR1 is SGHRS and CDR2 is YFSETQ in the germline V gene. The V and J ends lost 4 bases and 1 base respectively, with 14 bases between them. The CDR3 here is CASSGLQGSQETQYF. CDR3 sequence (DNA): TGCGCCAGCAGCGGCCTCCAGGGGTCCCAAGAGACCCAGTACTTC.

The sample holds many counts of this clone. V usage is TRBV27 and J usage is TRBJ2-2; 8 nucleotides line up with TRBD2. This CDR3 comprises 15 residues. The junction had 9 bases not matched to a gene; V was cut back by 6 bases and J by 6 bases. Germline CDR1 and CDR2: MNHEY and SMNVEV (reference sequence). The CDR3 reads CASSNAGGRAGELFF. In DNA, the CDR3 is TGTGCCAGCAGCAATGCGGGGGGTCGGGCCGGGGAGCTGTTTTTT.

With regard to this clone: One junction end disagrees with the germline gene, perhaps due to a read error. The rearrangement joins TRBV5-1 to TRBJ2-1; TRBD2 matches 16 bases. This CDR3 region has 16 residues. Germline CDR1 is SGHRS and CDR2 is YFSETQ. The CDR3 is CASSSGTSGRENEQFF. CDR3 bases: TGTGCCAGCAGCTCCGGGACTAGCGGGAGGGAGAATGAGCAGTTCTTC. The complete variable domain, with remaining parts taken from reference TRBV5-1 and TRBJ2-1, reads KAGVTQTPRYLIKTRGQQVTLSCSPISGHRSVSWYQQTPGQGLQFLFEYFSETQRNKGNFPGRFSGRQFSNSRSEMNVSTLELGDSALYLCASSSGTSGRENEQFFGPGTRLTVL.